What follows are 28 T cell receptor beta chains derived from one specimen sequenced in a study of cytomegalovirus exposure and HLA in healthy donors. The PCR had 60 Vbeta and 13 Jbeta primers. The protocol was immunoSEQ multiplex PCR, while the TCRdb copy is restricted to in-frame clones and leaves out a portion. Of over 100,000 clones detected, around 80% appear once; the ten largest clones hold about a fifth. The sequenced sample consisted of PBMCs. These TCRs come from a young man in good health and CMV-seropositive.

This sequence joins TRBV11-2 and TRBJ2-3; TRBD2 matches 7 bases. V gave up 4 bases and J gave up 4 bases; unmatched junction bases: 5. The germline gives CDR1 SGHAT, CDR2 FQNNGV. The CDR3 runs 14 residues. This CDR3 reads CASSSLAFPDTQYF. The DNA for the CDR3 is TGTGCCAGCAGCTCACTAGCGTTCCCAGATACGCAGTATTTT.

The genes are TRBV18 and TRBJ1-2; D unresolved. The CDR3 has 13 amino acids. V was trimmed by 2 bases and J by 8 bases, leaving 12 bases between them. Germline V gene data show CDR1 as KGHSH and CDR2 as LQKENI. CDR3 nucleotide sequence: TGTGCCAGCTCACCAGGAGATCTTCGGGGCTACACCTTC. Translation gives CASSPGDLRGYTF.

With regard to this clone: Different DNA sequences within this sample yield the same CDR3. The rearrangement links TRBV2 to TRBJ1-4; no clear D. V lost 7 bases and J lost 3, with 9 bases in between. The CDR3 is 13 residues long. CDR1 and CDR2 from the germline V gene are SNHLY and FYNNEI. The CDR3 coding sequence is TGTGCCAGCATGAGAGTAGCTAATGAAAAACTGTTTTTT. Encoded protein: CASMRVANEKLFF. Variable domain in full (rest from reference TRBV2 and TRBJ1-4): EPEVTQTPSHQVTQMGQEVILRCVPISNHLYFYWYRQILGQKVEFLVSFYNNEISEKSEIFDDQFSVERPDGSNFTLKIRSTKLEDSAMYFCASMRVANEKLFFGSGTQLSVL.

A remark on this clone: Germline is not matched at one junction end, which may reflect a read error. This CDR3 is also generated by other DNA sequences in the sample. The chain uses TRBV2 and TRBJ1-3; 7 nucleotides match TRBD1. The CDR3 loop spans 14 amino acids. Germline CDR1 reads SNHLY; CDR2 reads FYNNEI. The CDR3 sequence is CASSDQGGSDTIYF. CDR3 coding DNA: TGTGCCAGCAGTGATCAAGGGGGCTCGGACACCATATACTTT.

The V and J genes are TRBV6-1 and TRBJ1-5, with a possible D match to TRBD1 (6 bases). V was trimmed by 3 bases and J by 7 bases, leaving 16 bases between them. The CDR3 has 15 amino acids. Germline CDR1 is MNHNS and CDR2 is SASEGT. Written as DNA, the CDR3 is TGTGCCAGCAGTGATATGACAGGTCTAATGCAGCCCCAGCATTTT. It is translated as CASSDMTGLMQPQHF.

This rearrangement joins TRBV29-1 to TRBJ2-5, with unresolved D. CDR1 and CDR2 (germline): SQVTM, ANQGSEA. V lost 0 bases, J lost 5 bases, and 10 bases lay in between. This CDR3 has 13 amino acids. DNA for the CDR3: TGCAGCGTTGAAGATCTCGGGTTGGAGACCCAGTACTTC. Translating it yields CSVEDLGLETQYF.

The V gene is TRBV6-1, the J gene TRBJ1-1; TRBD1 matches 8 bases. The CDR3 has 14 amino acids. Looked up from germline, CDR1 is MNHNS and CDR2 is SASEGT. V shed 6 bases and J 0 bases; nucleotides not matched to a gene: 3. CDR3 DNA sequence: TGTGCCAGCAGGGGGGACAGGATGAACACTGAAGCTTTCTTT. This encodes CASRGDRMNTEAFF.

This chain connects TRBV11-2 to TRBJ2-7; 7 bases line up with TRBD1. This CDR3 is 12 amino acids long. The J segment lost 3 bases and the V segment lost 6 bases, leaving 2 bases of the junction unmatched. Germline V lookup: CDR1 SGHAT, CDR2 FQNNGV. The CDR3 is CASRGTDYEQYV. The CDR3 coding sequence is TGTGCCAGCAGGGGGACAGACTACGAGCAGTACGTC.

The chain recombines TRBV7-9 with TRBJ2-7; TRBD1 aligns across 8 bases. The CDR3 length is 16 residues. From germline, CDR1 is SEHNR and CDR2 FQNEAQ (reference sequence). The CDR3 nucleotides are TGTTCCAGCAGCCCCTGGGGGACAGGTTACTCCTACGAGCAGTACGTC. It is translated as CSSSPWGTGYSYEQYV.

V is TRBV5-5 and J is TRBJ1-2, with D perhaps matching TRBD1 (6 bases). This CDR3 has 13 residues. Germline loops: CDR1 SGHKS, CDR2 YYEKEE (reference sequence). Trimming cost V 2 bases and J 8 bases, with 13 bases left between them. DNA of the CDR3: TGTGCCAGCAGCTTCGGACAGCAGCAGGGCTACACCTTC. Translating it yields CASSFGQQQGYTF.

The genes are TRBV5-1 and TRBJ2-5, with 11 bases lining up with TRBD2. V was pared by 1 base and J by 3 bases, with 11 bases of the junction left unmatched. This CDR3 has 18 residues. CDR1 and CDR2 (germline): SGHRS, YFSETQ. CDR3 coding DNA: TGCGCCAGCAGCTTGTTCGGGACTAGCGGCTGGTTGAAAGAGACCCAGTACTTC. Its translation: CASSLFGTSGWLKETQYF.

The V and J genes are TRBV5-4 and TRBJ1-6, with TRBD1 matching 8 bases. Trimming took 1 base from V and 8 from J; bases not matched to a gene: 8. Germline V gene lookup returns CDR1 SGHNT and CDR2 YYREEE (reference sequence). This CDR3 contains 16 residues. CDR3 DNA sequence: TGTGCCAGCAGCTTGCGGCCGACAGGGGTAGATTCACCCCTCCACTTT. As protein: CASSLRPTGVDSPLHF.

Worth noting for this clone: A junction end diverges from the germline sequence, so it may reflect a read error. The rearrangement links TRBV7-9 to TRBJ2-5; D not resolved. Germline loops: CDR1 SEHNR, CDR2 FQNEAQ (reference sequence). This CDR3 has 11 amino acids. CDR3 region: CSSSFKETQYF. The CDR3 bases are TGTTCCAGCAGCTTCAAAGAGACCCAGTACTTC.

This chain links TRBV5-1 with TRBJ2-7; 8 positions agree with TRBD2. From germline, CDR1 is SGHRS and CDR2 YFSETQ. The CDR3 contains 16 residues. J was trimmed by 7 bases and V by 2 bases; bases with no gene match: 14. In nucleotides, the CDR3 is TGCGCCAGCAGCTTAGGGCGTTCGGGAGGGGTTGAAGAGCAGTACTTC. This translates into CASSLGRSGGVEEQYF.

V gene TRBV11-2 combines with J gene TRBJ2-7; TRBD2 aligns across 9 bases. J was trimmed by 4 bases and V by 5 bases; bases with no gene match: 12. The CDR3 has 16 residues. CDR1 and CDR2 from the germline V gene are SGHAT and FQNNGV. DNA for the CDR3: TGTGCCAGCAGCGGAACCGTCACTAGCGGGCTGTACGAGCAGTACGTC. It is translated as CASSGTVTSGLYEQYV.

This chain uses TRBV10-1 with TRBJ2-2; D possibly corresponds to TRBD1 (5 bases). V was trimmed by 3 bases and J by 7 bases, leaving 12 bases between them. CDR1 is WNHNN, CDR2 SYGVQD, per germline (reference sequence). The CDR3 loop spans 14 amino acids. The CDR3 reads CASSDFQGVGELFF. Written as DNA, the CDR3 is TGCGCCAGCAGTGATTTCCAGGGTGTCGGGGAGCTGTTTTTT.

This chain joins TRBV29-1 and TRBJ2-7; D possibly corresponds to TRBD2 (6 bases). The CDR3 has 13 residues. The V and J ends lost 4 bases and 4 bases respectively, with 14 bases between them. Per germline, CDR1 SQVTM and CDR2 ANQGSEA. The CDR3 region has the DNA TGCAGCGTTGCAGGGCTCCGGGGGTACGAGCAGTACTTC. Translating it yields CSVAGLRGYEQYF.

This clone was seen a single time. CDR3 DNA: TGTGCCAGTAGTATAGAGATGACAGGGGGCGTCACTGAAGCTTTCTTT. It specifies CASSIEMTGGVTEAFF. This chain joins TRBV19 and TRBJ1-1; 10 nucleotides line up with TRBD1. This CDR3 is 16 amino acids long. V shed 0 bases, J shed 4 bases, and the junction held 5 bases outside the gene matches. Per germline, CDR1 LNHDA and CDR2 SQIVND (reference sequence).

Only one count was recorded for this clone. The chain combines TRBV10-3 with TRBJ1-1, with 7 bases identical to TRBD1. Germline CDR1 ENHRY, CDR2 SYGVKD. Losses at the gene ends were 7 bases for V and 0 bases for J; bases not matched to a gene: 5. The CDR3 contains 14 residues. CDR3 in DNA: TGTGCCATCAAAAAACAGGGGCTGAACACTGAAGCTTTCTTT. Its protein is CAIKKQGLNTEAFF.

The chain combines TRBV10-2 with TRBJ1-2; 7 bases are a match to TRBD1. V gave up 0 bases and J gave up 3 bases; unmatched junction bases: 10. Germline values: CDR1 WSHSY, CDR2 SAAADI. The CDR3 is 17 amino acids. This CDR3 reads CASSESASSTGDYGYTF. Written as DNA, the CDR3 is TGCGCCAGCAGTGAGTCGGCGTCCAGTACAGGGGACTATGGCTACACCTTC.

This sequence joins TRBV19 and TRBJ1-1; D remains ambiguous. The CDR3 is made up of 14 amino acids. V lost 4 bases, J lost 0 bases, and 9 bases lay in between. Germline V gene lookup returns CDR1 LNHDA and CDR2 SQIVND (reference sequence). This CDR3 reads CASSTYSVNTEAFF. CDR3 DNA sequence: TGTGCCAGTAGTACTTATTCGGTGAACACTGAAGCTTTCTTT.

This clone was counted a single time. The gene calls are TRBV18 and TRBJ1-5; no firm D call. V was cut by 5 bases and J by 6 bases, with 14 bases left in between. The CDR3 covers 14 residues. Germline V CDR1 and CDR2: KGHSH, LQKENI. CDR3: CASSANGVGQPQHF. The CDR3 nucleotides are TGTGCCAGCTCAGCGAACGGGGTGGGTCAGCCCCAGCATTTT.

This clone was observed a few times. CDR3 coding DNA: TGTGCCAGCAGCTTGCATGGACTAGCTCCCTACGAGCAGTACGTC. It yields the protein CASSLHGLAPYEQYV. The rearrangement links TRBV5-4 to TRBJ2-7; 8 nucleotides match TRBD2. Germline-derived CDR1 and CDR2 are SGHNT and YYREEE (reference sequence). CDR3 length: 15 residues. Trimming at V came to 1 base and at J to 2 bases, leaving 5 bases not matched to a gene.

With regard to this clone: Other DNA sequences in this specimen translate into the identical CDR3. This chain joins TRBV5-1 and TRBJ1-3; no reliable D call. The V and J ends lost 4 bases and 0 bases respectively, with 8 bases between them. From germline, CDR1 is SGHRS and CDR2 YFSETQ. This CDR3 is 14 amino acids long. In DNA, the CDR3 is TGCGCCAGCAGCCTCACTGGCTCTGGAAACACCATATATTTT. Amino acids: CASSLTGSGNTIYF.

This sequence joins TRBV5-1 and TRBJ2-7; no firm D call. The ends were cut back, 1 base at V and 0 bases at J, with 8 bases in the middle. The CDR3 loop spans 14 amino acids. Germline lookup yields CDR1 SGHRS and CDR2 YFSETQ. The CDR3 bases are TGCGCCAGCAGCTTGTGGGCAGGCTCCTACGAGCAGTACGTC. Translated, it gives CASSLWAGSYEQYV.

Comments on this clone: Its ends do not fully match the called genes, so a read error is possible. The rearrangement links TRBV11-3 to TRBJ2-3, with TRBD1 matching over 7 bases. Germline CDR1 and CDR2: SGHNT and YENEEA. This CDR3 region has 12 residues. CDR3 residues: CASRYTGDMQYF. CDR3 bases: TGTGCCAGCAGGTACACAGGGGATATGCAGTATTTT.

The CDR3, as DNA: TGCGCCAGCAGCTCTTTCGGGACAGGGAACATCCAAGAGACCCAGTACTTC. It specifies CASSSFGTGNIQETQYF. The rearrangement links TRBV5-1 to TRBJ2-5; 9 bases match TRBD1. The CDR3 loop spans 17 amino acids. CDR1 SGHRS and CDR2 YFSETQ come from the germline V gene. The junction had 10 bases not matched to a gene; V was cut back by 3 bases and J by 1 base.

The chain is built from TRBV9 and TRBJ2-7; 7 positions match TRBD1. In germline, CDR1 is SGDLS, CDR2 YYNGEE. CDR3 size: 14 residues. The V and J ends lost 2 bases and 0 bases, in that order; junction bases with no gene match: 2. CDR3 sequence (DNA): TGTGCCAGCAGCGTCGGGACAGACTCCTACGAGCAGTACTTC. It yields the protein CASSVGTDSYEQYF.